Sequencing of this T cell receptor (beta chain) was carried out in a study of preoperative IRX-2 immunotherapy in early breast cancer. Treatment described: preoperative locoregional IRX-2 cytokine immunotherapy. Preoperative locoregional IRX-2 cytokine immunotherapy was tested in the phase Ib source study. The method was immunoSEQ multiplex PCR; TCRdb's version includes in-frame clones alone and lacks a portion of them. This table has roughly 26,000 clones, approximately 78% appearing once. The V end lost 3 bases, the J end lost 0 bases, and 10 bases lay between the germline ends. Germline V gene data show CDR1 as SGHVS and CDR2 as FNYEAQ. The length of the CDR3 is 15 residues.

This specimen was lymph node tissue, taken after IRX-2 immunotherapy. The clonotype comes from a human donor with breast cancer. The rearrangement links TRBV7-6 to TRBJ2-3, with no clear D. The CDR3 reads CASSFLAASTDTQYF. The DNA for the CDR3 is TGTGCCAGCAGCTTCTTGGCGGCGAGCACAGATACGCAGTATTTT.